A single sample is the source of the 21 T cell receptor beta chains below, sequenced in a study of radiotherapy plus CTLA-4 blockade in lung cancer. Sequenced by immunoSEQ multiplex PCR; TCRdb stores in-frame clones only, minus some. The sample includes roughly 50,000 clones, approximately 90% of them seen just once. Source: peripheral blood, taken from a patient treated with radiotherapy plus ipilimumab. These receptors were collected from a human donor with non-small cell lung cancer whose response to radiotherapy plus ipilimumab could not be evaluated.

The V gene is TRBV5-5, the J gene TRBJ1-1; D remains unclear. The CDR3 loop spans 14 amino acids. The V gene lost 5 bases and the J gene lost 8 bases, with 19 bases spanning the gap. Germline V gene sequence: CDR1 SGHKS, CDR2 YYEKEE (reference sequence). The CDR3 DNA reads TGTGCCAGCAGTTTTTCTCCCCGGGGAACAGAAGCTTTCTTT. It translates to CASSFSPRGTEAFF.

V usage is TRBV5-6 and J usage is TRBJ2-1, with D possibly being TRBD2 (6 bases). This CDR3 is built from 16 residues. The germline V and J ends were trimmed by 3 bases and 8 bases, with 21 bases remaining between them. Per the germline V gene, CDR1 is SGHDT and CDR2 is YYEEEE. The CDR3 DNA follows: TGTGCCAGCAGCTCCCTCGGGGGAGCCCTCTTCCATGAGCAGTTCTTC. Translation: CASSSLGGALFHEQFF.

As DNA, the CDR3 is TGTGCCAGCAGCCCGGGGACTAGCGGGACGAACACCGGGGAGCTGTTTTTT. Translation: CASSPGTSGTNTGELFF. V is TRBV11-3 and J is TRBJ2-2, with 13 positions matching TRBD2. This CDR3 has 17 residues. Losses at the gene ends were 5 bases for V and 0 bases for J; bases not matched to a gene: 3. CDR1 and CDR2 (germline): SGHNT, YENEEA.

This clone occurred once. The CDR3: CASTTTSGLTYEQYF. The CDR3 DNA sequence: TGTGCCAGCACCACCACTAGCGGGCTAACCTACGAGCAGTACTTC. The chain couples TRBV11-2 to TRBJ2-7, with 9 bases lining up with TRBD2. Germline V gene sequence: CDR1 SGHAT, CDR2 FQNNGV. The CDR3 sequence is 15 residues long. J lost 2 bases, V lost 7 bases, and 9 bases had no gene match.

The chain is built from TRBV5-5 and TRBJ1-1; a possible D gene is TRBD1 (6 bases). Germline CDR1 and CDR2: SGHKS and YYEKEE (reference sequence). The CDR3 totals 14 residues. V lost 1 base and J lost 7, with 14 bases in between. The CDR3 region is CASSLPGTTVEAFF. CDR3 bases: TGTGCCAGCAGCTTGCCTGGGACAACCGTTGAAGCTTTCTTT.

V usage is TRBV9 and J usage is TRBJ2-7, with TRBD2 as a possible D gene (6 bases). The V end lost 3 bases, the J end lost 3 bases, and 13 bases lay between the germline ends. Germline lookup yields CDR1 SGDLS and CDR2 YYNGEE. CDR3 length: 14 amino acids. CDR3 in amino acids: CASSGTSNGYEQYF. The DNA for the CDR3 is TGTGCCAGCAGCGGTACTAGCAACGGCTACGAGCAGTACTTC.

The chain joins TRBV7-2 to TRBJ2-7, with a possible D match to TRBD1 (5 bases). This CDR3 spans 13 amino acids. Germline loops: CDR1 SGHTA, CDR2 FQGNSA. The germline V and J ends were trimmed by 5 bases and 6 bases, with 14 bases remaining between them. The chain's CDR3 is CASSLDSWGEQYF. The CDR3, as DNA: TGTGCCAGCAGCCTCGACAGCTGGGGCGAGCAGTACTTC.

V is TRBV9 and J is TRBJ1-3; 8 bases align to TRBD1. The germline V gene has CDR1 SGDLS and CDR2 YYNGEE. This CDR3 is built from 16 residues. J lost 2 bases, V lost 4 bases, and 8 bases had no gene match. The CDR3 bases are TGTGCCAGCAGCCCCCAAAGGACAGGGCCTGGAAACACCATATATTTT. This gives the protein CASSPQRTGPGNTIYF.

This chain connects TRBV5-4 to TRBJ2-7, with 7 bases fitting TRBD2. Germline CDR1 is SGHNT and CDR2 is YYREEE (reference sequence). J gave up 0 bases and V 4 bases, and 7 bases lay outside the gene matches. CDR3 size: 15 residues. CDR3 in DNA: TGTGCCAGCAGCCCCGCGGGGGAAAGCTCCTACGAGCAGTACTTC. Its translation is CASSPAGESSYEQYF.

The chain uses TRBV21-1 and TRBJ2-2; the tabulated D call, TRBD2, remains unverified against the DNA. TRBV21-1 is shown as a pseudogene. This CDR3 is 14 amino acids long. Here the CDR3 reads CASSSSGDTGELFF. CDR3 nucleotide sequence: TGTGCCAGCAGCAGCTCGGGGGACACCGGGGAGCTGTTTTTT.

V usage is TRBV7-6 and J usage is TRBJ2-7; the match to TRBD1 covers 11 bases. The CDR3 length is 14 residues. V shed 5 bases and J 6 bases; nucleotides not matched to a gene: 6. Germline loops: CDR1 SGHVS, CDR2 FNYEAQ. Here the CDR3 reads CASSPRDRGGEQYF. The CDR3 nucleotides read TGTGCCAGCAGCCCCCGGGACAGGGGGGGCGAGCAGTACTTC.

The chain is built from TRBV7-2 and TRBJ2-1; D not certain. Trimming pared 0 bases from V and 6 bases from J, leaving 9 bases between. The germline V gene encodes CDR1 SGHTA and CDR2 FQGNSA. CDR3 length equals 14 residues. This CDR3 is CASSLALALNEQFF. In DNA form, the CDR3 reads TGTGCCAGCAGCTTAGCACTCGCCCTCAATGAGCAGTTCTTC.

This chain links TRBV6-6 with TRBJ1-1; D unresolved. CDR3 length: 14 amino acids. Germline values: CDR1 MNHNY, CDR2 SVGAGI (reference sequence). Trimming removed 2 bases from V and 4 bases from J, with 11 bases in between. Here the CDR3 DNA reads TGTGCCAGCAGTTACGGTAGGGCGGGCACTGAAGCTTTCTTT. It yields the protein CASSYGRAGTEAFF.

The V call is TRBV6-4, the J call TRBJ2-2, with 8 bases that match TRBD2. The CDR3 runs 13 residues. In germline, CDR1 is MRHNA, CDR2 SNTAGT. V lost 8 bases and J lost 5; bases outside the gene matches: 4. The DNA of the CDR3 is TGTGCCAGCCAAAGCGGGAGTACCGGGGAGCTGTTTTTT. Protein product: CASQSGSTGELFF.

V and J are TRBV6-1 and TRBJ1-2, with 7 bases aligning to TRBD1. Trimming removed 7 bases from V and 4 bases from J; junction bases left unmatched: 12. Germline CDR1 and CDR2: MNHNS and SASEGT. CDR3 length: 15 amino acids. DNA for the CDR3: TGTGCCAGCACACGACAGGGTGGGACCTTCTATGGCTACACCTTC. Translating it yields CASTRQGGTFYGYTF.

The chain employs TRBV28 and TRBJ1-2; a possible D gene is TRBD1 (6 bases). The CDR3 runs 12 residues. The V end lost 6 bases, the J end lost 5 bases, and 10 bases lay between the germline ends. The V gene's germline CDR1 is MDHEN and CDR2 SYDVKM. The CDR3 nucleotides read TGTGCCAGCAGCGGCCAGGGGTATGGCTACACCTTC. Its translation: CASSGQGYGYTF.

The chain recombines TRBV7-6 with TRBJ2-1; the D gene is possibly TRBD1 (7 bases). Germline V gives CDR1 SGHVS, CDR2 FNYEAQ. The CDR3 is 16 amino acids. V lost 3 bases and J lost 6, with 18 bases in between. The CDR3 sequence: CASSFSSFQGGNEQFF. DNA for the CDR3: TGTGCCAGCAGCTTTAGTAGTTTTCAGGGGGGCAATGAGCAGTTCTTC.

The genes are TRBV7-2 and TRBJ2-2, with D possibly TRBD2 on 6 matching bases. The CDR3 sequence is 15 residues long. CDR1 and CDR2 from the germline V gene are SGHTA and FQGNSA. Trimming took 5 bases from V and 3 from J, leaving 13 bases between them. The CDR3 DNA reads TGTGCCAGCAGCGTGGCGGGGCAGGACACCGGGGAGCTGTTTTTT. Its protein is CASSVAGQDTGELFF.

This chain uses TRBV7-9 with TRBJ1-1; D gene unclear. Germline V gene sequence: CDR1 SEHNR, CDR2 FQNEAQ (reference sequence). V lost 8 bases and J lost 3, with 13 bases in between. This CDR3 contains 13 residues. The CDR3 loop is CASQEVPDTEAFF. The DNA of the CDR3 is TGTGCCAGCCAGGAAGTCCCCGACACTGAAGCTTTCTTT.

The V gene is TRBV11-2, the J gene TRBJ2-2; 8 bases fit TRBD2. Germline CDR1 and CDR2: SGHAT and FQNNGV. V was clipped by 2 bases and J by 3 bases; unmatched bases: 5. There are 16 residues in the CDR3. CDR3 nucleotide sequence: TGTGCCAGCAGCTTAATTGGGACTAGGGACACCGGGGAGCTGTTTTTT. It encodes CASSLIGTRDTGELFF.

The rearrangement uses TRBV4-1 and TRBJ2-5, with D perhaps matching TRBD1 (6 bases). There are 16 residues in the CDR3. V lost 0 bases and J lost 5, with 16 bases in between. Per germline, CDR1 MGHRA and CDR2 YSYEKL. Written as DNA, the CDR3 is TGCGCCAGCAGCCAAGATCTTCCAGGGGCTGGGGAGACCCAGTACTTC. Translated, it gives CASSQDLPGAGETQYF.